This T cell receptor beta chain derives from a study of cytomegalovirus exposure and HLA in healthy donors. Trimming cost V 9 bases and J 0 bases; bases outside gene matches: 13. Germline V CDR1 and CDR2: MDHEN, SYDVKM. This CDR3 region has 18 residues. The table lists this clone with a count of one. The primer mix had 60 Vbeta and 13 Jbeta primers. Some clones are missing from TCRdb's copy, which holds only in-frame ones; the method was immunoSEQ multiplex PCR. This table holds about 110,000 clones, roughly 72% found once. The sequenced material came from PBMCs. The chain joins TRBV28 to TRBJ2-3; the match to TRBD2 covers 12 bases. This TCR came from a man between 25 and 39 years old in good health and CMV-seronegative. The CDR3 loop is CARSTSGSSLRSTDTQYF. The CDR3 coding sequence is TGTGCCAGGTCGACTAGCGGGAGTTCATTACGTAGCACAGATACGCAGTATTTT.